One sample yielded the 10 T cell receptor beta chains listed below, sequenced in a study of T-cell reconstitution after alpha-beta-depleted transplantation in children. Unique molecular identifiers tagged the TCRbeta library. From the PCR reads, TCRdb called clonotypes with MiXCR, one entry per CDR3 protein. Of about 690,000 distinct CDR3 sequences listed, 16% were seen once; the top ten hold 1.1%. Here the sequenced sample was PBMCs from the stem cell graft donor, taken from the stem cell graft. The source is a human donor who donated a stem cell graft to a child with acute myeloid leukemia.

The V and J genes are TRBV9 and TRBJ2-1; 7 bases are a match to TRBD2. Looked up from germline, CDR1 is SGDLS and CDR2 is YYNGEE. The CDR3 has 14 residues. V lost 0 bases, J lost 7 bases, and 4 bases stayed unmatched. The CDR3 nucleotides are TGTGCCAGCAGCGTAGACGGCGGGGGAAATGAGCAGTTCTTC. This sequence encodes CASSVDGGGNEQFF. The whole variable domain, filled in from reference TRBV9 and TRBJ2-1, reads DSGVTQTPKHLITATGQRVTLRCSPRSGDLSVYWYQQSLDQGLQFLIQYYNGEERAKGNILERFSAQQFPDLHSELNLSSLELGDSALYFCASSVDGGGNEQFFGPGTRLTVL.

This clonotype was detected ten times or more. The chain joins TRBV12-3 or TRBV12-4 to TRBJ2-7; D is perhaps TRBD2 (5 bases). Deletions cut 3 bases from V and 3 bases from J, with 12 bases between. The CDR3 runs 14 residues. The CDR3 reads CASSLAQSGYEQYV. CDR3 DNA: TGTGCCAGCAGTTTGGCGCAGAGCGGCTACGAGCAGTACGTC.

This clonotype was seen many times. The chain employs TRBV7-9 and TRBJ1-2; D remains unclear. The CDR3 consists of 14 residues. CDR1 SEHNR and CDR2 FQNEAQ come from the germline V gene (reference sequence). Trimming removed 1 base from V and 3 bases from J, with 9 bases in between. The CDR3 loop is CASSLDGSDYGYTF. CDR3 nucleotides: TGTGCCAGCAGCTTAGACGGCAGCGACTATGGCTACACCTTC.

V gene TRBV20-1 combines with J gene TRBJ2-1, with 9 bases identical to TRBD2. The junction had 2 bases not matched to a gene; V was cut back by 4 bases and J by 4 bases. The CDR3 is 13 residues long. Germline values: CDR1 DFQATT, CDR2 SNEGSKA (reference sequence). As DNA, the CDR3 is TGCAGTGCTACAGCGGGGGGATACAATGAGCAGTTCTTC. This gives the protein CSATAGGYNEQFF.

Here the CDR3 reads CASRSEIAETPGELFF. In nucleotides, the CDR3 is TGTGCAAGTCGCTCCGAGATAGCCGAGACTCCCGGGGAGCTGTTTTTT. This sequence joins TRBV12-2 and TRBJ2-2; TRBD2 reflects the table's D call only, with no check against the DNA. TRBV12-2 is marked as a pseudogene. CDR3 length: 16 amino acids.

At least ten counts were recorded for this clonotype. The V gene is TRBV7-9, the J gene TRBJ1-1; D call uncertain. With 5 bases removed from V and 8 bases from J, the gap between germline ends came to 6 bases. Germline V gene data show CDR1 as SEHNR and CDR2 as FQNEAQ (reference sequence). This CDR3 has 10 amino acids. The CDR3, as DNA: TGTGCCAGCAGCGTTATGGAAGCTTTCTTT. It translates to CASSVMEAFF.

The J gene is TRBJ2-4, the V gene TRBV12-3 or TRBV12-4; the D call may be TRBD1 or TRBD2 (6 bases each). Trimming took 5 bases from V and 6 from J, leaving 20 bases between them. The CDR3 is made up of 16 amino acids. CDR3 DNA sequence: TGTGCCAGCAGTACGCGGACGGGGGCAGCGTCAAACATTCAGTACTTC. It codes for CASSTRTGAASNIQYF.

The chain has TRBV8-2 and TRBJ2-1; the table assigns TRBD1, which was not confirmed against the DNA. TRBV8-2 is a recognized pseudogene. This CDR3 is built from 18 residues. For the CDR3, the DNA is TGTGCCAGCAGCCCTGGGGTCCAGGGGGAGAGCTCCTACAATGAGCAGTTCTTC. It is translated as CASSPGVQGESSYNEQFF.

This clonotype was counted at least ten times. J is TRBJ2-7 and V is TRBV20-1; unclear D gene. Germline V lookup: CDR1 DFQATT, CDR2 SNEGSKA (reference sequence). V was trimmed by 0 bases and J by 0 bases, leaving 6 bases between them. This CDR3 comprises 13 residues. CDR3 protein: CSARDGSSYEQYF. Written as DNA, the CDR3 is TGCAGTGCTAGAGATGGCAGCTCCTACGAGCAGTACTTC.

At least ten counts were recorded for this clonotype. This chain uses TRBV7-2 with TRBJ2-7; possibly TRBD1 for D (6 bases). V lost 5 bases and J lost 7, with 15 bases in between. There are 13 residues in the CDR3. The germline V gene has CDR1 SGHTA and CDR2 FQGNSA. DNA for the CDR3: TGTGCCAGCAGCCCAGGACAGATGGGGGAGCAGTACTTC. As protein: CASSPGQMGEQYF.